This entry concerns a single T cell receptor beta chain. As yet, its antigen is unknown. The donors formed part of the approximately 110-subject validation cohort, distinct from the roughly 600-subject first cohort. The sample is drawn from a study of cytomegalovirus exposure and HLA in healthy donors. Study findings and constraints: Reported results showed that the classifier diagnosed cytomegalovirus status with high specificity and sensitivity. Overall, about 160 TCR beta chains were annotated as cytomegalovirus-associated.

CDR3 length: 13 residues. In germline, CDR1 is MNHNS, CDR2 SASEGT. The J segment lost 0 bases and the V segment lost 5 bases, leaving 1 base of the junction unmatched. The method was immunoSEQ multiplex PCR; TCRdb's version includes in-frame clones alone and lacks a portion of them. The sample has about 360,000 clones; more than 80% are singletons. The TCR sequence derives from a young woman in good health and CMV-seronegative. The sequenced sample consisted of PBMCs. V usage is TRBV6-1 and J usage is TRBJ2-7; 7 positions match TRBD1. CDR3 bases: TGTGCCAGCAGTCGGACAGGCTCCTACGAGCAGTACTTC. Its translation is CASSRTGSYEQYF.